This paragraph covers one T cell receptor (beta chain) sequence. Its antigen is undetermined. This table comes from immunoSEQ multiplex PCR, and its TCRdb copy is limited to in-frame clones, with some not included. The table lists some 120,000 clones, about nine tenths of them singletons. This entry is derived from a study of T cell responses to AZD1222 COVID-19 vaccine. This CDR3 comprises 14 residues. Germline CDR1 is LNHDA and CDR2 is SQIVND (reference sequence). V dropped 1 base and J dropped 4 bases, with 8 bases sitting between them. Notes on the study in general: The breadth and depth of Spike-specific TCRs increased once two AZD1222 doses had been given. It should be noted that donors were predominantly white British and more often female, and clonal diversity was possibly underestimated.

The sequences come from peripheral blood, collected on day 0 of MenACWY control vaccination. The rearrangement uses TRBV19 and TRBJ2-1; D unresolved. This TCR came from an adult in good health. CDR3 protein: CASSIGGRYNEQFF. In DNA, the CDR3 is TGTGCCAGTAGTATAGGGGGTCGGTACAATGAGCAGTTCTTC. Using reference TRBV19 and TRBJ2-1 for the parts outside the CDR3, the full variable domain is DGGITQSPKYLFRKEGQNVTLSCEQNLNHDAMYWYRQDPGQGLRLIYYSQIVNDFQKGDIAEGYSVSREKKESFPLTVTSAQKNPTAFYLCASSIGGRYNEQFFGPGTRLTVL.